Listed here are 16 T cell receptor beta chains from one sample, sequenced in a study of human CD8 memory T cell subsets (dated by TCRdb to 2019 to 2021). A Human TCR Profiling Kit was used to prepare UMI-labeled 5' RACE TCRbeta libraries. The reads, reprocessed by TCRdb, yield one row per CDR3 protein sequence and no DNA. This sample's table lists over 10,000 distinct CDR3 sequences. Clones ranked in the top ten supply approximately 14% of the sample. Sequenced input: CD8+ T cells from PBMCs. Every receptor here comes from a human donor in good health.

The CDR3 protein is CASSPMGVRGNYGYTF. The V call is TRBV7-8, the J call TRBJ1-2; lacking DNA, the TRBD1 call made by TCRdb goes unchecked. The V gene's germline CDR1 is SGHVS and CDR2 FQNEAQ. The CDR3 has 16 residues.

This chain links TRBV11-2 with TRBJ1-1. CDR1 and CDR2 (germline): SGHAT, FQNNGV. CDR3 length: 12 residues. The CDR3: CASSSYNTEAFF.

The chain uses TRBV7-9 and TRBJ2-1; TCRdb's D call, TRBD2, is unchecked because there is no DNA. Germline lookup yields CDR1 SEHNR and CDR2 FQNEAQ (reference sequence). This CDR3 contains 15 residues. The CDR3 sequence is CASRQTSWGYNEQFF. The full variable domain, rest sourced from reference TRBV7-9 and TRBJ2-1, is DTGVSQNPRHKITKRGQNVTFRCDPISEHNRLYWYRQTLGQGPEFLTYFQNEAQLEKSRLLSDRFSAERPKGSFSTLEIQRTEQGDSAMYLCASRQTSWGYNEQFFGPGTRLTVL.

CDR3 in amino acids: CASSQDKQWTDTQYF. V is TRBV4-3 and J is TRBJ2-3. Germline assignment: CDR1 LGHNA and CDR2 YSLEER. The CDR3 runs to 15 residues.

The chain recombines TRBV19 with TRBJ2-3; lacking DNA, the TRBD1 call made by TCRdb goes unchecked. This CDR3 has 14 residues. Germline V gene lookup returns CDR1 LNHDA and CDR2 SQIVND (reference sequence). Here the CDR3 reads CASRMAGYTDTQYF.

J is TRBJ1-5 and V is TRBV12-3 or TRBV12-4. The CDR3 sequence is 12 residues long. The chain's CDR3 is CATSRVNQPQHF.

V is TRBV10-3 and J is TRBJ1-2; TCRdb indicates TRBD1, and absent DNA this call remains unverified. Germline CDR1 is ENHRY and CDR2 is SYGVKD. This CDR3 is built from 11 residues. The chain's CDR3 is CANRGLHGYTF.

J is TRBJ2-5 and V is TRBV7-7; the D gene TCRdb calls, TRBD1, cannot be checked with no DNA. Germline loops: CDR1 SSHAT, CDR2 FNYEAQ (reference sequence). The CDR3 is made up of 14 amino acids. CDR3 in amino acids: CASSLGVEQETQYF.

This chain links TRBV20-1 with TRBJ2-4; TCRdb reports TRBD2, a call that lacks DNA to check it against. The CDR3 runs 13 residues. CDR1 is DFQATT and CDR2 is SNEGSKA in the germline V gene (reference sequence). CDR3 loop: CSARDGTSGLQYF.

This chain joins TRBV19 and TRBJ1-1. The CDR3 is made up of 12 amino acids. Germline CDR1 and CDR2: LNHDA and SQIVND (reference sequence). The CDR3 is CASKFPSTEAFF.

This rearrangement joins TRBV27 to TRBJ1-2; there is no DNA to check the TCRdb D call of TRBD1. This CDR3 spans 14 amino acids. Germline V lookup: CDR1 MNHEY, CDR2 SMNVEV (reference sequence). The CDR3 loop is CASSLSRQGPHYTF.

This chain's CDR3 is CASSKDLNEQFF. The chain combines TRBV4-1 with TRBJ2-1. CDR1 and CDR2 (germline): MGHRA, YSYEKL. This CDR3 is 12 amino acids long.

The chain couples TRBV7-2 to TRBJ2-7; the TRBD1 assignment by TCRdb is unverifiable without DNA. This CDR3 is 15 amino acids long. Germline values: CDR1 SGHTA, CDR2 FQGNSA. The CDR3 reads CASSLRTGASPEQYF.

The chain employs TRBV12-3 or TRBV12-4 and TRBJ2-5; TCRdb designates TRBD1, a call that cannot be tested without DNA. The CDR3 contains 13 residues. The chain's CDR3 is CASTGVGQETQYF.

The chain carries TRBV4-1 and TRBJ2-7. Germline V gene data show CDR1 as MGHRA and CDR2 as YSYEKL. The CDR3 sequence is 13 residues long. The CDR3 sequence: CASSQGMAGQLYF.

This clonotype is deemed medium-sized (0.01 to 0.1%) by its frequency. The chain has TRBV29-1 and TRBJ2-1; with no DNA, the TCRdb D assignment of TRBD2 cannot be verified. This CDR3 comprises 15 residues. Per the germline V gene, CDR1 is SQVTM and CDR2 is ANQGSEA. This CDR3 is CSVDGLSEFYNEQFF.